The 30 T cell receptor beta chains listed next were all sequenced from one sample in a study of shared clonotypes between healthy human individuals. Only in-frame clones appear in the TCRdb table, and some are missing; sequencing was by immunoSEQ multiplex PCR. In the table there are over 800,000 clones, 92% of which are singletons. Terminally differentiated effector memory CD45RA+ cells were excluded by CCR7 positive selection of CD45RO-negative cells. The source material was naive CD8+ T cells sorted from blood. The receptor set was obtained from a young man in good health.

V and J are TRBV11-2 and TRBJ2-3; 7 bases fit TRBD2. CDR1 is SGHAT and CDR2 is FQNNGV in the germline V gene. After removal of 0 bases from V and 2 bases from J, the junction contained 5 bases not matched to a gene. CDR3 size: 16 residues. The CDR3 spells CASSLESGMVTDTQYF. Written as DNA, the CDR3 is TGTGCCAGCAGCTTAGAGAGCGGGATGGTCACAGATACGCAGTATTTT.

V gene TRBV21-1 combines with J gene TRBJ2-7. TRBV21-1 counts as a pseudogene. This CDR3 has 14 residues. The CDR3 nucleotides read TGTGCCAGCAGCGTCCGGGGGCCCCTTTACGAGCAGTACTTC. This sequence encodes CASSVRGPLYEQYF.

The chain joins TRBV6-6 to TRBJ2-3, with a weak D call TRBD2 (5 bases). Germline assignment: CDR1 MNHNY and CDR2 SVGAGI (reference sequence). V gave up 4 bases and J gave up 0 bases, with 14 bases separating them. The CDR3 is 16 residues long. The CDR3 spells CASSSWTATSTDTQYF. The CDR3 nucleotides read TGTGCCAGCAGTTCCTGGACTGCTACAAGCACAGATACGCAGTATTTT.

The rearrangement joins TRBV7-2 to TRBJ2-7; D unclear. With 5 bases removed from V and 7 bases from J, the gap between germline ends came to 15 bases. Germline lookup yields CDR1 SGHTA and CDR2 FQGNSA. The CDR3 is 13 amino acids. The CDR3 DNA reads as TGTGCCAGCAGCGCCCCCCCAACTCCTGAGCAGTACTTC. Its translation is CASSAPPTPEQYF.

The chain joins TRBV27 to TRBJ2-7; 11 bases are shared with TRBD1. Germline CDR1 is MNHEY and CDR2 is SMNVEV (reference sequence). The CDR3 spans 14 residues. V dropped 6 bases and J dropped 3; count of bases not matched to a gene: 4. The CDR3, as DNA: TGTGCCAGCAGCGAGGACAGGGGGCTCTACGAGCAGTACTTC. Its protein is CASSEDRGLYEQYF.

The rearrangement links TRBV28 to TRBJ2-7, with 10 bases identical to TRBD2. Germline CDR1 is MDHEN and CDR2 is SYDVKM. This CDR3 is 18 amino acids long. Trimming removed 7 bases from V and 4 bases from J; junction bases left unmatched: 19. The CDR3 DNA follows: TGTGCCAGCACCCTCTCGGGGACAGCCGGGACTAGCGATTACGAGCAGTACTTC. Its protein product is CASTLSGTAGTSDYEQYF. Together with reference TRBV28 and TRBJ2-7, the CDR3 gives the full variable domain: DVKVTQSSRYLVKRTGEKVFLECVQDMDHENMFWYRQDPGLGLRLIYFSYDVKMKEKGDIPEGYSVSREKKERFSLILESASTNQTSMYLCASTLSGTAGTSDYEQYFGPGTRLTVT.

V and J are TRBV5-4 and TRBJ2-5; TRBD2 agrees at 9 bases. Trimming cost V 2 bases and J 3 bases; bases outside gene matches: 5. This CDR3 is 15 amino acids long. Germline V lookup: CDR1 SGHNT, CDR2 YYREEE (reference sequence). The CDR3 nucleotides are TGTGCCAGCAGCTTATTTAGCGGGAGAGAAGAGACCCAGTACTTC. It codes for CASSLFSGREETQYF.

The genes are TRBV7-6 and TRBJ2-1; TRBD2 aligns across 12 bases. CDR3 length equals 16 residues. V lost 5 bases to trimming and J lost 7 bases; unmatched junction nucleotides: 9. Germline CDR1 SGHVS, CDR2 FNYEAQ. The CDR3 DNA sequence: TGTGCCAGCAGCCGAGAGCTAGCGGGAGGGCGGAATGAGCAGTTCTTC. This sequence encodes CASSRELAGGRNEQFF.

The V gene is TRBV27, the J gene TRBJ1-5, with 9 bases lining up with TRBD1. Germline CDR1 reads MNHEY; CDR2 reads SMNVEV (reference sequence). J gave up 7 bases and V 2 bases, and 15 bases lay outside the gene matches. CDR3 length: 18 amino acids. The CDR3 sequence: CASSLTGTGWDLGQPQHF. The CDR3, as DNA: TGTGCCAGCAGTTTAACCGGGACAGGGTGGGATCTTGGACAGCCCCAGCATTTT.

This chain joins TRBV7-9 and TRBJ2-5, with TRBD2 matching 11 bases. CDR1 SEHNR and CDR2 FQNEAQ come from the germline V gene (reference sequence). The CDR3 is 14 amino acids. The V segment lost 3 bases and the J segment 5 bases; nucleotides outside the gene matches: 2. CDR3 sequence reads: CASSLGLADETQYF. CDR3 DNA: TGTGCCAGCAGCTTGGGACTAGCGGACGAGACCCAGTACTTC.

The V gene is TRBV5-6, the J gene TRBJ1-3; D not resolved. Germline lookup yields CDR1 SGHDT and CDR2 YYEEEE. The CDR3 is 14 amino acids. V was trimmed by 2 bases and J by 0 bases, leaving 6 bases between them. Here the CDR3 reads CASSFGSSGNTIYF. CDR3 nucleotides: TGTGCCAGCAGCTTCGGGAGCTCTGGAAACACCATATATTTT.

The CDR3: CASSLRGSYNEQFF. The CDR3 nucleotides are TGTGCCAGCAGCTTGCGAGGGTCCTACAATGAGCAGTTCTTC. The V gene is TRBV5-5, the J gene TRBJ2-1, with D maybe TRBD2 (5 bases). Trimming cost V 1 base and J 1 base, with 6 bases left between them. The CDR3 extends over 14 amino acids. The germline CDR1 and CDR2 sequences are SGHKS and YYEKEE (reference sequence).

This clone was counted a single time. This chain links TRBV5-5 with TRBJ1-1, with TRBD1 matching over 10 bases. V shed 7 bases and J 3 bases; nucleotides not matched to a gene: 6. The CDR3 sequence is 14 residues long. Germline V gene lookup returns CDR1 SGHKS and CDR2 YYEKEE (reference sequence). CDR3 residues: CASAGTGVDTEAFF. The CDR3 DNA follows: TGTGCCAGCGCCGGGACAGGGGTGGACACTGAAGCTTTCTTT.

V is TRBV2 and J is TRBJ2-7, with TRBD2 identical over 8 bases. With V trimmed by 3 bases and J by 2 bases, 6 bases remained unmatched. CDR1 SNHLY and CDR2 FYNNEI come from the germline V gene. The CDR3 runs to 15 residues. CDR3 in DNA: TGTGCCAGCAGTGATGGCGGGAGGTTCCCCTACGAGCAGTACTTC. Its protein product is CASSDGGRFPYEQYF.

Here the CDR3 reads CASSPRGDTGELFF. The CDR3 DNA reads as TGTGCCAGTAGCCCACGAGGGGACACCGGGGAGCTGTTTTTT. The chain employs TRBV19 and TRBJ2-2; D might be TRBD1 or TRBD2, each matching 5 bases. Germline CDR1 LNHDA, CDR2 SQIVND (reference sequence). V lost 6 bases to trimming and J lost 3 bases, with 11 bases between them. The CDR3 loop spans 14 amino acids.

The chain joins TRBV19 to TRBJ2-7; D remains unclear. This CDR3 is built from 13 residues. The germline gives CDR1 LNHDA, CDR2 SQIVND (reference sequence). The ends were cut back, 4 bases at V and 0 bases at J, with 7 bases in the middle. The CDR3 sequence is CASSTTNSYEQYF. The DNA of the CDR3 is TGTGCCAGTAGTACCACGAACTCCTACGAGCAGTACTTC.

This clone was found once. The CDR3 sequence is CASSLGGAEDTEAFF. The CDR3 DNA is TGTGCCAGCAGCTTAGGGGGGGCCGAGGACACTGAAGCTTTCTTT. The V and J genes are TRBV11-2 and TRBJ1-1, with D possibly TRBD1 on 6 matching bases. Germline V CDR1 and CDR2: SGHAT, FQNNGV. The CDR3 runs to 15 residues. With 1 base removed from V and 3 bases from J, the gap between germline ends came to 12 bases.

This rearrangement joins TRBV2 to TRBJ2-1; a possible D gene is TRBD2 (6 bases). The germline V and J ends were trimmed by 3 bases and 9 bases, with 9 bases remaining between them. Germline CDR1 reads SNHLY; CDR2 reads FYNNEI. CDR3 length: 12 amino acids. The CDR3 bases are TGTGCCAGCAGTGAGGTGGGGGGTGAGCAGTTCTTC. Its protein product is CASSEVGGEQFF.

Details on this clone: This sample includes further DNA sequences coding for the same CDR3. The chain combines TRBV7-9 with TRBJ2-1; the D is unclear. The CDR3 runs to 13 residues. With 5 bases removed from V and 4 bases from J, the gap between germline ends came to 9 bases. Germline values: CDR1 SEHNR, CDR2 FQNEAQ (reference sequence). CDR3 bases: TGTGCCAGCAGCCCCCCTATTTACAATGAGCAGTTCTTC. This codes for CASSPPIYNEQFF.

The chain couples TRBV18 to TRBJ2-2; maybe TRBD2 (5 bases). This CDR3 comprises 16 residues. Trimming took off 0 bases at V and 6 bases at J, with 14 bases between the two ends. Per germline, CDR1 KGHSH and CDR2 LQKENI. The CDR3 DNA sequence: TGTGCCAGCTCACCACCCCATGGGGAGACCCCCGGGGAGCTGTTTTTT. It specifies CASSPPHGETPGELFF.

The gene calls are TRBV10-3 and TRBJ2-7; weak D call: TRBD1 (6 bases). The V gene's germline CDR1 is ENHRY and CDR2 SYGVKD. The ends were cut back, 3 bases at V and 5 bases at J, with 14 bases in the middle. The CDR3 consists of 14 residues. DNA of the CDR3: TGTGCCATCAGTGACCCAGCAGGGGCAAACGAGCAGTACTTC. This gives the protein CAISDPAGANEQYF.

V usage is TRBV28 and J usage is TRBJ2-7, with D perhaps matching TRBD2 (5 bases). The CDR3 length is 15 residues. V shed 6 bases and J shed 0 bases, with 15 bases lying between them. The germline gives CDR1 MDHEN, CDR2 SYDVKM. The CDR3 is CASRRLRGISYEQYF. The CDR3 bases are TGTGCCAGCAGACGCCTCAGAGGGATCTCCTACGAGCAGTACTTC.

The table lists this clone with a few counts. V usage is TRBV6-6 and J usage is TRBJ2-6; D remains ambiguous. Trimming removed 2 bases from V and 1 base from J, with 6 bases in between. The CDR3 contains 15 residues. Per the germline V gene, CDR1 is MNHNY and CDR2 is SVGAGI (reference sequence). For the CDR3, the DNA is TGTGCCAGCAGTTACCCCCCATCTGGGGCCAACGTCCTGACTTTC. Translation: CASSYPPSGANVLTF.

The rearrangement links TRBV9 to TRBJ2-1, with 7 bases aligning to TRBD1. The CDR3 contains 13 residues. Germline lookup yields CDR1 SGDLS and CDR2 YYNGEE. With V trimmed by 7 bases and J by 6 bases, 7 bases remained unmatched. The CDR3 region is CASAGDRSNEQFF. CDR3 in DNA: TGTGCCAGCGCTGGGGACAGAAGCAATGAGCAGTTCTTC.

CDR3 bases: TGCAGTGCTTTCCAGAATGGCTACACCTTC. It is translated as CSAFQNGYTF. The chain is built from TRBV20-1 and TRBJ1-2; D is unresolved. From germline, CDR1 is DFQATT and CDR2 SNEGSKA (reference sequence). Trimming cost V 5 bases and J 6 bases, with 7 bases left between them. The CDR3 has 10 residues.

This chain uses TRBV5-1 with TRBJ2-5; 14 bases line up with TRBD2. Looked up from germline, CDR1 is SGHRS and CDR2 is YFSETQ. The V and J ends lost 3 bases and 4 bases, in that order; junction bases with no gene match: 11. The CDR3 contains 18 residues. The CDR3 DNA sequence: TGCGCCAGCAGCTCCGGGACTAGCGGGGGAAATGGCGTAGAGACCCAGTACTTC. Residues: CASSSGTSGGNGVETQYF.

The chain recombines TRBV7-9 with TRBJ1-4; D is ambiguous. The ends were cut back, 5 bases at V and 0 bases at J, with 22 bases in the middle. The V gene's germline CDR1 is SEHNR and CDR2 FQNEAQ (reference sequence). This CDR3 is 19 amino acids long. The CDR3 nucleotides read TGTGCCAGCAGCCCCCCGCGGATAGGTGGGATTGCAACTAATGAAAAACTGTTTTTT. Translating gives CASSPPRIGGIATNEKLFF.

Comments on this clone: Other DNA sequences in this sample translate to the same CDR3. The chain combines TRBV4-3 with TRBJ2-7; the D is unclear. The CDR3 is 14 residues long. Trimming cost V 1 base and J 1 base, with 8 bases left between them. Germline-derived CDR1 and CDR2 are LGHNA and YSLEER. The DNA of the CDR3 is TGCGCCAGCAGCCAAGGACAAGGGTCCTACGAGCAGTACTTC. This gives the protein CASSQGQGSYEQYF.

In DNA, the CDR3 is TGCGCCAGCAAAACAGGGGGGGCCTACGCAGGTACGCAGTATTTT. Translated: CASKTGGAYAGTQYF. J is TRBJ2-3 and V is TRBV10-2; TRBD1 is a possible D gene (8 bases). Trimming left V 7 bases short and J 8 bases short, with 22 bases between. Looked up from germline, CDR1 is WSHSY and CDR2 is SAAADI. CDR3 length: 15 amino acids.

The rearrangement uses TRBV15 and TRBJ2-2; D unresolved. The CDR3 is made up of 18 amino acids. The ends were cut back, 1 base at V and 1 base at J, with 16 bases in the middle. Looked up from germline, CDR1 is LNHNV and CDR2 is YYDKDF (reference sequence). DNA for the CDR3: TGTGCCACCAGCAGAGGGAAATTTTTCGCGTTGAACACCGGGGAGCTGTTTTTT. Translated, it gives CATSRGKFFALNTGELFF. The full variable domain, rest sourced from reference TRBV15 and TRBJ2-2, is DAMVIQNPRYQVTQFGKPVTLSCSQTLNHNVMYWYQQKSSQAPKLLFHYYDKDFNNEADTPDNFQSRRPNTSFCFLDIRSPGLGDTAMYLCATSRGKFFALNTGELFFGEGSRLTVL.